Included here is one T cell receptor beta chain sequence, with context. This clonotype was detected ten times or more. The clone's antigen remains unknown. Base quality data are lacking; no much larger clone is found one base away. This specimen comes from a study of T cells in Graves' hyperthyroidism and ophthalmopathy (dated by TCRdb to between 2019 and 2020). In terms of the full investigation: Peripheral blood was sampled at the time of initial diagnosis, prior to any treatment. To identify distinguishing TCR V-J signatures, a discovery cohort of about 100 patients was used, comprising some 45 with Graves' ophthalmopathy and around 57 with stable Graves' hyperthyroidism. TCR Vbeta CDR3 sequencing of roughly 140 peripheral blood samples (under 45 ophthalmopathy, roughly 72 hyperthyroidism and roughly 17 progressor patients) is reported in the paper. Once sampling was done, hyperthyroidism patients were given methimazole at a starting dose of 30 mg daily, whereas ophthalmopathy patients were given high-dose intravenous methylprednisolone. Whether ophthalmopathy could be predicted prospectively was tested in an independent validation cohort made up of 18 to 20 hyperthyroidism patients plus 17 patients who later progressed to ophthalmopathy. For training and testing, the 80 to 100 patients in the discovery cohort were randomly divided in a 7:3 ratio. In addition, the study compared T-cell repertoires in thyroid tissue and in blood from five to seven Graves' hyperthyroidism patients.

Paper-wide results and their limitations: In validation, progression to ophthalmopathy was predicted by the model with about 70% sensitivity and just over 72% specificity, a median of about 6.4 months before onset. A 13 V-J signature model separated ophthalmopathy from stable hyperthyroidism, with nearly 90% sensitivity and 81% to 82% specificity in cross-validation and 80%/75% in testing. Most expanded thyroid clonotypes (frequency above 0.001) were also detected in blood, suggesting blood repertoires may reflect thyroid immune responses. Sample size was not statistically predetermined, and investigators were not blinded to group allocation.

From the germline V gene, CDR1 is SGHVS and CDR2 is FQNEAQ. From the cysteine through the phenylalanine, the CDR3 covers 15 amino acids. The retained sequence is limited to the CDR3, 45 bases, with the frame set at the first base. Compared with germline, V lacks 5 bases and J lacks 1 base; bases without a gene match: 4. TCR beta CDR3 regions were amplified from RNA transcripts. The first round of RT-PCR for the TCR CDR3 was performed with the HTBI primer set and the Qiagen OneStep RT-PCR kit. The libraries were constructed in a second round of multiplex PCR and then size-selected and purified. Sequencing of the libraries was done on an Illumina HiSeq2000 using paired-end 100 bp reads. The published analysis was carried out like this. SOAPnuke was used to process the raw data, with reads discarded if the reads contained adapters or uncalled bases, had a mean Phred below 15, or lacked an exact constant-primer or identifier match. COPE v1.2.5 was used to merge high-quality paired reads, and clonotypes were defined as unique nucleotide sequences. MiTCR v1.1 was used to align the clonotypes against IMGT TRBV, TRBD and TRBJ reference segments. Only V-J combinations with frequency above 0.0001, covering roughly 99% of repertoires, were analysed. The TCS score was defined as F50 (clonal expansion) divided by E x V (chaos), with BLOSUM62-based TCRdist calculated between CDR3 peptides within each V-J. Welch's t-statistics and random forest reduced fewer than 550 V-J features to 13, which were used in a naive Bayes classifier (R e1071). Clones were called with MiXCR by TCRdb after fastp trimmed the public reads at Q25, and only in-frame beta chains were retained. Rows are combined by CDR3 protein, so each entry shows the most common genes and DNA. What appears here as the V and J calls and clone size reflects TCRdb's work, not the paper's. Recorded for this sample are fewer than 450,000 distinct CDR3 sequences; about 18% of them occurred a single time. The top ten clonotypes cover around a third of the sample.

Hyperthyroidism patients were newly diagnosed, had a disease duration of under 2 months, and were aged 18 to 65 years. Any patient with an uncontrolled infection, another autoimmune disease, pregnancy or lactation was excluded. Clinical symptoms, serum thyroxine and TRAb, thyroid ultrasound, and orbital computed tomography formed the basis for the diagnoses. Blood from progressor patients was drawn when they were first diagnosed with hyperthyroidism, before any ophthalmopathy symptoms appeared. PBMCs were separated from roughly 10 ml of fresh peripheral blood using Ficoll-Paque density gradient centrifugation. Progressor patients were initially diagnosed with Graves' hyperthyroidism and developed ophthalmopathy during follow-up. Total RNA was extracted with Trizol reagent, and quality was checked on an Agilent 2100 Bioanalyzer.

The V and J genes are TRBV7-8 and TRBJ2-2; 7 nucleotides in the junction match TRBD1. This TCR was recovered from a woman in her thirties with Graves' hyperthyroidism that later progressed to Graves' ophthalmopathy. Sequencing was done on a sample of blood. The DNA sequence is TGTGCCAGCAGCCAGACAGGGAGGAACACCGGGGAGCTGTTTTTT. The resulting protein is CASSQTGRNTGELFF.